The rows below give T cell receptor beta chains drawn from one sample of a study of blood T cell repertoires in COVID-19. Data came from immunoSEQ multiplex PCR; TCRdb stores just in-frame clones and leaves some out. The table lists 150,000 to 200,000 clones, 82% of them singletons. What was sequenced was peripheral blood. Receptors originate from a woman aged 40 to 50 with COVID-19, enrolled during active disease. The CDR3 runs from the conserved cysteine through the conserved F or W. The D gene is left open where the match is weak. The size entry is marked missing in some rows and otherwise reads once, few, many or a size class.

j_call: TRBJ2-2
clone_size: .
v_call: TRBV7-9
d_call: .
cdr3_nt: TGTGCCAGCAGTCCGGCCGGCAGCGACACCGGGGAGCTGTTTTTT
cdr3_aa: CASSPAGSDTGELFF

j_call: TRBJ2-1
clone_size: .
v_call: TRBV19
d_call: TRBD2
cdr3_nt: TGTGCCAGTAGTATCCTACTAGCGGGAGAATCGGGTGAGCAGTTCTTC
cdr3_aa: CASSILLAGESGEQFF

j_call: TRBJ2-2
clone_size: .
v_call: TRBV27
d_call: .
cdr3_nt: TGTGCCAGCAGTTTATGGCCGGGCGGGGAGCTGTTTTTT
cdr3_aa: CASSLWPGGELFF

j_call: TRBJ2-7
clone_size: .
v_call: TRBV19
d_call: .
cdr3_nt: TGTGCCAGTAGTATAAGGGGCCGCGCGGGGGAGCAGTACTTC
cdr3_aa: CASSIRGRAGEQYF

j_call: TRBJ2-5
clone_size: .
v_call: TRBV29-1
d_call: TRBD1
cdr3_nt: TGCAGCGTTGTTGAGACAGGGAAAGAGACCCAGTACTTC
cdr3_aa: CSVVETGKETQYF

j_call: TRBJ2-7
clone_size: few
v_call: TRBV28
d_call: TRBD2
cdr3_nt: TGTGCCAGCAGTCCGGGGACTAGCGGGAGTCACGAGCAGTACTTC
cdr3_aa: CASSPGTSGSHEQYF

j_call: TRBJ2-5
clone_size: .
v_call: TRBV7-8
d_call: TRBD2
cdr3_nt: TGTGCCAGCAGCTTTTTCGGGGGGAACCAAGAGACCCAGTACTTC
cdr3_aa: CASSFFGGNQETQYF

j_call: TRBJ2-3
clone_size: .
v_call: TRBV6-1
d_call: TRBD2
cdr3_nt: TGTGCCAGCAGTGAACCAACTAGCGGTAGCACAGATACGCAGTATTTT
cdr3_aa: CASSEPTSGSTDTQYF

j_call: TRBJ2-4
clone_size: .
v_call: TRBV13
d_call: .
cdr3_nt: TGTGCCAGCAGCTTGAGACAGACAGCCAAAAACATTCAGTACTTC
cdr3_aa: CASSLRQTAKNIQYF

j_call: TRBJ2-7
clone_size: .
v_call: TRBV9
d_call: .
cdr3_nt: TGTGCCAGCAGCGTCAATAGCGGATCGGCCTACGAGCAGTACTTC
cdr3_aa: CASSVNSGSAYEQYF

j_call: TRBJ2-3
clone_size: .
v_call: TRBV28
d_call: TRBD2
cdr3_nt: TGTGCCAGCAGTTCGCGACTAGCTGCAGATACGCAGTATTTT
cdr3_aa: CASSSRLAADTQYF

j_call: TRBJ2-7
clone_size: .
v_call: TRBV4-1
d_call: TRBD2
cdr3_nt: TGCGCCAGCAGCCGTACGGCACTAGCGGGAGGCTCCTACGAGCAGTACTTC
cdr3_aa: CASSRTALAGGSYEQYF

j_call: TRBJ2-3
clone_size: .
v_call: TRBV6-6
d_call: .
cdr3_nt: TGTGCCACCAAATCGGGTCCTTCTATTCACACAGATACGCAGTATTTT
cdr3_aa: CATKSGPSIHTDTQYF

j_call: TRBJ1-6
clone_size: many
v_call: TRBV30
d_call: .
cdr3_nt: TGTGCCTGGAGTGTACGGAGGGAATCTCCCCTCCACTTT
cdr3_aa: CAWSVRRESPLHF

j_call: TRBJ2-5
clone_size: .
v_call: TRBV6-5
d_call: TRBD1
cdr3_nt: TGTGCCAGCAGACGAGGGACAGCCCAAGAGACCCAGTACTTC
cdr3_aa: CASRRGTAQETQYF

j_call: TRBJ2-7
clone_size: .
v_call: TRBV6-1
d_call: TRBD2
cdr3_nt: TGTGCCAGCAGTGAATGGGGCTGGACTAGCGGGAGGAACGAGCAGTACTTC
cdr3_aa: CASSEWGWTSGRNEQYF

j_call: TRBJ2-1
clone_size: .
v_call: TRBV14
d_call: TRBD2
cdr3_nt: TGTGCCAGCAGCCAAGATTTGAGGGAGGGCCCGCAGTTCTTC
cdr3_aa: CASSQDLREGPQFF

j_call: TRBJ1-2
clone_size: .
v_call: TRBV30
d_call: .
cdr3_nt: TGTGCCTGGAACCGACTAGCTAACTATGGCTACACCTTC
cdr3_aa: CAWNRLANYGYTF

j_call: TRBJ1-5
clone_size: once
v_call: TRBV2
d_call: TRBD1
cdr3_nt: TGTGCCAGCAGGGGACAGTCCCATCAGCCCCAGCATTTT
cdr3_aa: CASRGQSHQPQHF

j_call: TRBJ1-4
clone_size: .
v_call: TRBV10-3
d_call: TRBD1
cdr3_nt: TGTGCCACGGGAGGGGGCGGCGAAAAACTGTTTTTT
cdr3_aa: CATGGGGEKLFF

j_call: TRBJ1-2
clone_size: once
v_call: TRBV18
d_call: .
cdr3_nt: TGTGCCAGCTCACCTCGGGACAAATTCTATGGCTACACCTTC
cdr3_aa: CASSPRDKFYGYTF

j_call: TRBJ2-5
clone_size: .
v_call: TRBV18
d_call: .
cdr3_nt: TGTGCCAGCTCACCAGCACTAGTACGAGAGACCCAGTACTTC
cdr3_aa: CASSPALVRETQYF

j_call: TRBJ2-1
clone_size: .
v_call: TRBV24-1
d_call: .
cdr3_nt: TGTGCCACCAGTGACTCCAACAGGGTCAATGAGCAGTTCTTC
cdr3_aa: CATSDSNRVNEQFF

j_call: TRBJ1-2
clone_size: .
v_call: TRBV6-4
d_call: .
cdr3_nt: TGTGCCAGCAGAGCCACAGGGTCAACCTATGGCTACACCTTC
cdr3_aa: CASRATGSTYGYTF

j_call: TRBJ2-7
clone_size: many
v_call: TRBV2
d_call: TRBD1
cdr3_nt: TGTGCCAGTATAGGGACAGCCCTCAATTACGAGCAGTACTTC
cdr3_aa: CASIGTALNYEQYF

j_call: TRBJ1-6
clone_size: few
v_call: TRBV12-2
d_call: .
cdr3_nt: TGTGCAAGTCGCATTACGCCGGGCCCAACAATCGTTGGGAGTAATTCACCCCTCCACTTT
cdr3_aa: CASRITPGPTIVGSNSPLHF

j_call: TRBJ2-3
clone_size: .
v_call: TRBV5-8
d_call: TRBD2
cdr3_nt: TGTGCCAGCAGCCCCGGGGGGTTCGTTAGCACAGATACGCAGTATTTT
cdr3_aa: CASSPGGFVSTDTQYF

j_call: TRBJ2-1
clone_size: once
v_call: TRBV10-2
d_call: .
cdr3_nt: TGCGCCAGCAGAGGCAAGGGGTCCTACAATGAGCAGTTCTTC
cdr3_aa: CASRGKGSYNEQFF

j_call: TRBJ2-7
clone_size: once
v_call: TRBV3-1/TRBV3-2
d_call: TRBD2
cdr3_nt: TGTGCCAGCAGATCCTCGGGGGGTTCCTACGAGCAGTACTTC
cdr3_aa: CASRSSGGSYEQYF

j_call: TRBJ1-1
clone_size: once
v_call: TRBV5-8
d_call: .
cdr3_nt: TGTGCCAGCAGCTTATGGGGGCGATTAAACACTGAAGCTTTCTTT
cdr3_aa: CASSLWGRLNTEAFF

j_call: TRBJ2-7
clone_size: .
v_call: TRBV5-1
d_call: .
cdr3_nt: TGCGCCAGCAGGAATCATCGACAAGACGAGCAGTACTTC
cdr3_aa: CASRNHRQDEQYF

j_call: TRBJ2-1
clone_size: once
v_call: TRBV10-1
d_call: .
cdr3_nt: TGCGCCAGCAGTGAGAGTACTAGTAACGGTGAGCAGTTCTTC
cdr3_aa: CASSESTSNGEQFF

j_call: TRBJ2-2
clone_size: .
v_call: TRBV4-1
d_call: .
cdr3_nt: TGCGCCAGCAGCCAAGTGGGAATGGGAGTTCCCGGGGAGCTGTTTTTT
cdr3_aa: CASSQVGMGVPGELFF

j_call: TRBJ1-2
clone_size: .
v_call: TRBV7-9
d_call: .
cdr3_nt: TGTGCCAGCAGCTTACTGTCTCCCGGGAGTGGGGGTGGCTACACCTTC
cdr3_aa: CASSLLSPGSGGGYTF

j_call: TRBJ1-6
clone_size: .
v_call: TRBV3-1/TRBV3-2
d_call: TRBD1
cdr3_nt: TGTGCCAGCAGCCAGGGACAGGGAGGTGCTTCACCCCTCCACTTT
cdr3_aa: CASSQGQGGASPLHF

j_call: TRBJ2-7
clone_size: .
v_call: TRBV15
d_call: TRBD1
cdr3_nt: TGTGCCACCAGCTTTACAGGGGACGAGCAGTACTTC
cdr3_aa: CATSFTGDEQYF

j_call: TRBJ2-5
clone_size: .
v_call: TRBV2
d_call: .
cdr3_nt: TGTGCCAGCAGTGCACGAAGGGGTTTCCAAGAGACCCAGTACTTC
cdr3_aa: CASSARRGFQETQYF

j_call: TRBJ2-7
clone_size: .
v_call: TRBV3-1/TRBV3-2
d_call: .
cdr3_nt: TGTGCCAGCAGCCAATACTACGAGCAGTACTTC
cdr3_aa: CASSQYYEQYF

j_call: TRBJ2-5
clone_size: .
v_call: TRBV18
d_call: TRBD1
cdr3_nt: TGTGCCAGCTCACCCCTAAGGGACAGTGAGACCCAGTACTTC
cdr3_aa: CASSPLRDSETQYF

j_call: TRBJ2-5
clone_size: .
v_call: TRBV7-9
d_call: .
cdr3_nt: TGTGCCAGCAGCCCACAAGAGACCCAGTACTTC
cdr3_aa: CASSPQETQYF

j_call: TRBJ2-1
clone_size: once
v_call: TRBV18
d_call: TRBD2
cdr3_nt: TGTGCCAGCTCACCAACCTTGGGACTAGCCGGACCAGCCGAGAATGAGCAGTTCTTC
cdr3_aa: CASSPTLGLAGPAENEQFF

j_call: TRBJ1-4
clone_size: .
v_call: TRBV9
d_call: TRBD1
cdr3_nt: TGTGCCAGCAGCTTGCAGGGGGCGCGAAATGAAAAACTGTTTTTT
cdr3_aa: CASSLQGARNEKLFF

j_call: TRBJ2-2
clone_size: .
v_call: TRBV28
d_call: TRBD1
cdr3_nt: TGTGCCAGCAGTTTATATGGGACAGTCACCGGGGAGCTGTTTTTT
cdr3_aa: CASSLYGTVTGELFF

j_call: TRBJ2-5
clone_size: .
v_call: TRBV11-1
d_call: .
cdr3_nt: TGTGCCAGCAGCTTAGAGGGCACGGAGGTGGAGACCCAGTACTTC
cdr3_aa: CASSLEGTEVETQYF

j_call: TRBJ2-1
clone_size: .
v_call: TRBV5-5
d_call: .
cdr3_nt: TGTGCCAGCAGCCCCGGGAACTCCAATGAGCAGTTCTTC
cdr3_aa: CASSPGNSNEQFF

j_call: TRBJ2-3
clone_size: .
v_call: TRBV5-6
d_call: TRBD1
cdr3_nt: TGTGCCAGCAGCTTGTGGGCAGGGGGACGGCCCACAGATACGCAGTATTTT
cdr3_aa: CASSLWAGGRPTDTQYF

j_call: TRBJ2-7
clone_size: .
v_call: TRBV7-8
d_call: TRBD1
cdr3_nt: TGTGCCAGCAGCCCCCGCCGGGACAGGAGCTCCTACGAGCAGTACTTC
cdr3_aa: CASSPRRDRSSYEQYF

j_call: TRBJ2-3
clone_size: .
v_call: TRBV19
d_call: .
cdr3_nt: TGTGCCAGTAGTATGCTAGGAAAGACGCAGTATTTT
cdr3_aa: CASSMLGKTQYF

j_call: TRBJ1-1
clone_size: .
v_call: TRBV2
d_call: .
cdr3_nt: TGTGCCAGCATTCTGACAGACCTCGGGACTGAAGCTTTCTTT
cdr3_aa: CASILTDLGTEAFF

j_call: TRBJ1-1
clone_size: .
v_call: TRBV28
d_call: .
cdr3_nt: TGTGCCAGCAGTTCTCTCGGGGGGGAGAACACTGAAGCTTTCTTT
cdr3_aa: CASSSLGGENTEAFF